This is a list of T cell receptor beta chains from one sample in a study of shared clonotypes between healthy human individuals. The method was immunoSEQ multiplex PCR; TCRdb's version includes in-frame clones alone and lacks a portion of them. The table has 1.5 million to 2.5 million clones, about 95% seen once; the top ten hold 1.2%. Sequences were obtained from naive CD8+ T cells sorted from blood. These receptors were collected from a young man in good health. The conserved cysteine and the conserved F or W are not part of the CDR3 here. The size entry is marked missing in some rows and otherwise reads once, few, many or a size class.

>TRBV19|NA
ASSSAGELF
>TRBV7-7|NA
ASSFGAGTEAF
>TRBV15|NA
ATAQDSFGQPQH
>TRBV11-2|NA
ASSAEDREFDNEQF
>TRBV7-9|NA
ASSPNSQPGFNTEAF
>TRBV6-6|NA
ASSYSTAEISEQY
>TRBV6-6|NA
ASRPRGAIPYGYT
>TRBV7-9|NA
ASSLAVGGFQETQY
>TRBV4-1|NA
ASSPVFANEKLF
>TRBV27|once
ASSIVTGGDEQY
>TRBV5-8|NA
ASRDGLAGRNEQF
>TRBV7-2|NA
ASSWSYEQY
>TRBV10-1|NA
ASSELGGNEQY
>TRBV10-2|NA
ASSPGQFYEQY
>TRBV19|NA
ASSIRPEPFTDTQY
>TRBV25-1|NA
ASSTSNYGYT
>TRBV13|NA
ASSLNRFSGRGSTDTQY
>TRBV19|NA
ASSINSDLETQY
>TRBV27|NA
ASSLLQGGGNTIY
>TRBV5-1|NA
ASSSGLTGDRLRNTIY
>TRBV7-9|NA
ASSSPWQGYEQY
>TRBV28|once
ASSPLDSSYEQY